Reported below is one T cell receptor beta chain. The antigen is not known. The sample is drawn from a study of identical twins. Carrying unique molecular identifiers, the cDNA also gained a universal primer site through template switching. TCRdb independently ran MiXCR on the 5' RACE reads; one entry per CDR3 protein. The sample records about 240,000 distinct CDR3 sequences, 8% to 11% being singletons. Study-wide findings and caveats: In cord blood, abundant beta clonotypes had fewer insertions; memory showed no trend. In drawing conclusions, the study used cross-sectional statistical analysis and did not follow the same donors.

The receptor was derived from a man between 45 and 60 years old in good health. The source material was memory T cells sorted from blood.

The CDR3 protein is CASSSLQGARKLFF. The CDR3 bases are TGTGCCAGCAGCTCCCTCCAGGGGGCGCGGAAACTGTTTTTT. J is TRBJ1-4 and V is TRBV5-6; 8 nucleotides agree with TRBD1. This CDR3 spans 14 amino acids. Germline values: CDR1 SGHDT, CDR2 YYEEEE. Germline trimming cut 3 bases from V and 11 bases from J; bases unmatched to any gene: 9. Filled out from reference TRBV5-6 and TRBJ1-4, the complete variable domain reads DAGVTQSPTHLIKTRGQQVTLRCSPKSGHDTVSWYQQALGQGPQFIFQYYEEEERQRGNFPDRFSGHQFPNYSSELNVNALLLGDSALYLCASSSLQGARKLFFGSGTQLSVL.